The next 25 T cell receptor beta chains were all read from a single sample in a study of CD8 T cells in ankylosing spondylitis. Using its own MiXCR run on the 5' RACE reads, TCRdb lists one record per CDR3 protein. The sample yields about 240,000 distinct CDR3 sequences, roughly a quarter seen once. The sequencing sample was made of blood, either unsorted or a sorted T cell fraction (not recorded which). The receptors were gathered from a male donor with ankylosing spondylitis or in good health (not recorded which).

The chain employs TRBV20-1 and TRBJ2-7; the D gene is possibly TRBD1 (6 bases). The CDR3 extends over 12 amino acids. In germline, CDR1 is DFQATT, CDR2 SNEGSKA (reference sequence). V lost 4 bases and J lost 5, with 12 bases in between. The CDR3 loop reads CSATNRDHEQYF. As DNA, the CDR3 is TGCAGTGCTACCAACAGGGATCACGAGCAGTACTTC.

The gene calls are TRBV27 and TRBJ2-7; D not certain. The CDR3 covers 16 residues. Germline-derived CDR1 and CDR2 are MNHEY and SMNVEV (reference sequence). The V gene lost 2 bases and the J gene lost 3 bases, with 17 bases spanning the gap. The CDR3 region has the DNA TGTGCCAGCAGTTTAATTTCCCGCACCGACCTCTACGAGCAGTACTTC. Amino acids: CASSLISRTDLYEQYF.

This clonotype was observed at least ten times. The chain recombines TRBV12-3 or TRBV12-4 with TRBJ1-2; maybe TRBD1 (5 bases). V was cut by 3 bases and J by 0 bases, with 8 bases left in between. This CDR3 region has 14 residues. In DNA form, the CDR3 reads TGTGCCAGCAGTTTGGGGGGGGCTAACTATGGCTACACCTTC. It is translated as CASSLGGANYGYTF.

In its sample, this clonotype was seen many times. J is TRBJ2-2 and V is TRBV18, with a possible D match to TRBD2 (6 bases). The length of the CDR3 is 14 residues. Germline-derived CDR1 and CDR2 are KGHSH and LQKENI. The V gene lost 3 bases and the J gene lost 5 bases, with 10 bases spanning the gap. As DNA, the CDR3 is TGTGCCAGCTCACCGGAGGGGAGGACCGGGGAGCTGTTTTTT. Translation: CASSPEGRTGELFF.

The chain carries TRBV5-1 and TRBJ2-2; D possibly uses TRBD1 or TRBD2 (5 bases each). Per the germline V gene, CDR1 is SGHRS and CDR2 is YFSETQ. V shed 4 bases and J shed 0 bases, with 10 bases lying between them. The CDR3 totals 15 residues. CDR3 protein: CASSRDAANTGELFF. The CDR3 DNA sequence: TGCGCCAGCAGCCGGGACGCAGCGAACACCGGGGAGCTGTTTTTT.

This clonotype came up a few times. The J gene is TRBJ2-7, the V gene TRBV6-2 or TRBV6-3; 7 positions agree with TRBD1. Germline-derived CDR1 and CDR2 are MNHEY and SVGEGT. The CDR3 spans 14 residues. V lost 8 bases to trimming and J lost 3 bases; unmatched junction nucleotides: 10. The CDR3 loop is CASHSGTAFYEQYF. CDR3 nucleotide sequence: TGTGCCAGCCACTCCGGGACAGCCTTCTACGAGCAGTACTTC.

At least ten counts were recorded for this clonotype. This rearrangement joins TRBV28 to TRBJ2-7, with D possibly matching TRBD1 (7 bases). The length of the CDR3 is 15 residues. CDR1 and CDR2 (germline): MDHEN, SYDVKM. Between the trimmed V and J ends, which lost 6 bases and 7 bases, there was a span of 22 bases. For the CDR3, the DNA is TGTGCCAGCAGCCCTCCCGGGACAGCTGGGGGGGAGCAGTACTTC. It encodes CASSPPGTAGGEQYF.

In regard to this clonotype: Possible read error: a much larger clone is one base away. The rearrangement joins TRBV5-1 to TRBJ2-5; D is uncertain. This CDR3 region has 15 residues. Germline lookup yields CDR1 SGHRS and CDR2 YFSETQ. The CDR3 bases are TGCGCCAGCAGCTTGATAGGCCTATTCCAAGAGAACCAGTACTTC. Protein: CASSLIGLFQENQYF.

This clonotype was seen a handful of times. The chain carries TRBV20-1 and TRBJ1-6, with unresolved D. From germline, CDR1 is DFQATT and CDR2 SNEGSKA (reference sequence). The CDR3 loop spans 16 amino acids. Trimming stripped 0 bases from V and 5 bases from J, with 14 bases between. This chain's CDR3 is CSAREEGISDNSPLHF. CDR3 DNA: TGCAGTGCTAGAGAAGAGGGTATATCAGATAATTCACCCCTCCACTTT.

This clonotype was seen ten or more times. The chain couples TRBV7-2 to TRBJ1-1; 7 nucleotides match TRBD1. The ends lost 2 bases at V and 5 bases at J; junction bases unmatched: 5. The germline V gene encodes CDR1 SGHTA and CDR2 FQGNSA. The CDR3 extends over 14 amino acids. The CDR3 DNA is TGTGCCAGCAGCTTATTAGCAGGGGGTACTGAAGCTTTCTTT. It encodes CASSLLAGGTEAFF.

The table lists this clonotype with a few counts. CDR3 loop: CASRQGERNTGELFF. The CDR3 DNA is TGTGCCAGCCGGCAAGGCGAAAGAAACACCGGGGAGCTGTTTTTT. The chain employs TRBV12-3 or TRBV12-4 and TRBJ2-2; no clear D. The V and J ends lost 8 bases and 2 bases respectively, with 15 bases between them. CDR3 length: 15 amino acids.

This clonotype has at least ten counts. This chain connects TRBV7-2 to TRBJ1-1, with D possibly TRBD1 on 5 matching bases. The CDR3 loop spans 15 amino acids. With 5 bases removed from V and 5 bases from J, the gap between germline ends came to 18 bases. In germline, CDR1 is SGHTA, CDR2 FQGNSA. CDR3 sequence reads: CASSATPGSWTEAFF. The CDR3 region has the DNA TGTGCCAGCAGCGCGACTCCAGGGAGTTGGACTGAAGCTTTCTTT.

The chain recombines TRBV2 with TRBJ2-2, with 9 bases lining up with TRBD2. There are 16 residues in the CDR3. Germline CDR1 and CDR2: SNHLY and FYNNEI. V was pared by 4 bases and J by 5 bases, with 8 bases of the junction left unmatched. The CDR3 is CASSAGGGAWTGELFF. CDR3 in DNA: TGTGCCAGCAGTGCGGGCGGGGGGGCTTGGACCGGGGAGCTGTTTTTT.

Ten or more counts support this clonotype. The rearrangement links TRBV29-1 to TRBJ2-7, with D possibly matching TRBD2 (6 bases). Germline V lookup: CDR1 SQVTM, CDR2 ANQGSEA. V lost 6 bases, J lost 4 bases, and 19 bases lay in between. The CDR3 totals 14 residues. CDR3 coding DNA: TGCAGCGTGGGGGGAGAGTTCCCGCCGTACGAGCAGTACTTC. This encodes CSVGGEFPPYEQYF.

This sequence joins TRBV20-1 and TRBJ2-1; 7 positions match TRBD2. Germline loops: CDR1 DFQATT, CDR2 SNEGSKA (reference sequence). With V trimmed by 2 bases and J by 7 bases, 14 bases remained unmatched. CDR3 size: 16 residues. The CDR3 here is CSARPPTGTTRNEQFF. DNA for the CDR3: TGCAGTGCTAGACCACCAACCGGGACTACCAGAAATGAGCAGTTCTTC.

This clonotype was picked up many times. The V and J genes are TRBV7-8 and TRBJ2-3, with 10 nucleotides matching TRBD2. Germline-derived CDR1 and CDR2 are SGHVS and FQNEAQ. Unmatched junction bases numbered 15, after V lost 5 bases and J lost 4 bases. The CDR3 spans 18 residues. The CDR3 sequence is CASSPRRIAGGVADTQYF. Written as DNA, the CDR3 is TGTGCCAGCAGCCCCCGTCGGATAGCGGGGGGTGTGGCAGATACGCAGTATTTT.

The DNA of the CDR3 is TGTGCCAGCAGTGGAAGGGGCCGGGGGCTGGCAGAGACCCAGTACTTC. Translation gives CASSGRGRGLAETQYF. V usage is TRBV6-1 and J usage is TRBJ2-5; D might be TRBD1 or TRBD2, each matching 6 bases. V was trimmed by 4 bases and J by 4 bases, leaving 19 bases between them. The germline V gene has CDR1 MNHNS and CDR2 SASEGT. CDR3 length: 16 residues.

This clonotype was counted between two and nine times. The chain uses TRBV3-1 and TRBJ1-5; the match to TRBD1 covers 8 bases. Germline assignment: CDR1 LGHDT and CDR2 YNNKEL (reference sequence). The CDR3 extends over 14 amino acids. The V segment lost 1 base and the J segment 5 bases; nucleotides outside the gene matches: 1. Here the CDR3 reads CASSQGQGHQPQHF. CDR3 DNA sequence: TGTGCCAGCAGCCAAGGACAGGGGCATCAGCCCCAGCATTTT.

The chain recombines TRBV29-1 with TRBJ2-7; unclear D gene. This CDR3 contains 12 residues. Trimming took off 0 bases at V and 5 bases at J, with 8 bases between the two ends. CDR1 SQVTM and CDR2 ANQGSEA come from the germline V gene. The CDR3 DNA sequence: TGCAGCGTTGAAGATAAAAGTAACGAGCAGTACTTC. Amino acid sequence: CSVEDKSNEQYF.

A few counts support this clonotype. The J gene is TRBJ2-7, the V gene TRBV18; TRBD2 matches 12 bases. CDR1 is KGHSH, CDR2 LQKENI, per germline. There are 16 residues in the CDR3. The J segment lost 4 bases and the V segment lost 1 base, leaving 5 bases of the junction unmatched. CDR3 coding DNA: TGTGCCAGCTCACCACAACTAGCGGGGGGCCTTTACGAGCAGTACTTC. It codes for CASSPQLAGGLYEQYF.

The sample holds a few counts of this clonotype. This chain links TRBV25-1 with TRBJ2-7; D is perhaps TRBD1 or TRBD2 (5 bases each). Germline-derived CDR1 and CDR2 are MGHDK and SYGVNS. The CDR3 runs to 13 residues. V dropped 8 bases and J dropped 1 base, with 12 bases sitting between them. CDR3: CASSGTFSYEQYF. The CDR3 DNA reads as TGTGCCAGCTCCGGGACGTTTTCCTACGAGCAGTACTTC.

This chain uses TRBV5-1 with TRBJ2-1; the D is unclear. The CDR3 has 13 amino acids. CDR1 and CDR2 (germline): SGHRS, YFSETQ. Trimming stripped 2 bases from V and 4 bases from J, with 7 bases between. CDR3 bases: TGCGCCAGCAGCTTTACCGGATACAATGAGCAGTTCTTC. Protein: CASSFTGYNEQFF.

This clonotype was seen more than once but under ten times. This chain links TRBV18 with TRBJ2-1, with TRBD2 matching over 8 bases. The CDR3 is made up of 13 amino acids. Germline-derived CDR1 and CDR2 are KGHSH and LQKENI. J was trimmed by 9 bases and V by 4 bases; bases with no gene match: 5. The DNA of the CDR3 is TGTGCCAGCTCACAAGGGACTAGTAGTGAGCAGTTCTTC. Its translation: CASSQGTSSEQFF.

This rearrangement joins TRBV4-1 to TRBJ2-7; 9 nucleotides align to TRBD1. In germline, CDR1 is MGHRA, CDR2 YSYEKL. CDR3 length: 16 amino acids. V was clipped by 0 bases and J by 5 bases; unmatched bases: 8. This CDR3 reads CASSQERTGVYDEQYF. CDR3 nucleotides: TGCGCCAGCAGCCAAGAAAGGACAGGGGTGTACGACGAGCAGTACTTC.

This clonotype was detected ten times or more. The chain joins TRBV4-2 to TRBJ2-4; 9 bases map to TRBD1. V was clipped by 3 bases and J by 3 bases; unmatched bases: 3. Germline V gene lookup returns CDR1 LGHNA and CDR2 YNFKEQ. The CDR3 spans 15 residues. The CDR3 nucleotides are TGTGCCAGCAGCCAGGAGGACAGGGGCAAAAACATTCAGTACTTC. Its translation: CASSQEDRGKNIQYF.